The 26 T cell receptor beta chains in this list originate from one sample, sequenced in a study of T cells after yellow fever vaccination (dated by TCRdb to about 2019). The library was built by means of 5' RACE. Sequencer: Illumina HiSeq 2500. Through fastp at Q25 and MiXCR, TCRdb rebuilt clones from the public reads, retaining in-frame beta chains. Rows matching on CDR3 protein sequence are summarized as one entry with the most common DNA and genes. The sample table contains 200,000 to 300,000 distinct CDR3 sequences; only one count was recorded for 13% of them. The leading ten clones occupy roughly 0.5% of the sample. What the treatment or condition label conveys for this sample: live attenuated yellow fever vaccine strain. The specimen comprised CD4+ T cells sorted from PBMCs, sampled 45 days after the yellow fever booster vaccination. The receptors shown here come from a young man who received the YFV17D yellow fever vaccine.

This clonotype was observed a handful of times. The chain is built from TRBV10-3 and TRBJ2-5; D perhaps matches TRBD2 (6 bases). The CDR3 loop spans 13 amino acids. Per germline, CDR1 ENHRY and CDR2 SYGVKD. With 7 bases removed from V and 4 bases from J, the gap between germline ends came to 13 bases. The CDR3 DNA reads as TGTGCCATCAAGGAGGGGCTCGCAGAGACCCAGTACTTC. Amino acid sequence: CAIKEGLAETQYF.

This clonotype was recorded many times. The rearrangement links TRBV6-5 to TRBJ2-1, with 7 bases lining up with TRBD2. Looked up from germline, CDR1 is MNHEY and CDR2 is SVGAGI. This CDR3 contains 14 residues. The ends lost 3 bases at V and 4 bases at J; junction bases unmatched: 3. CDR3 region: CASSYSGPYNEQFF. CDR3 bases: TGTGCCAGCAGTTATAGCGGGCCGTACAATGAGCAGTTCTTC.

This clonotype showed up just a few times. This chain links TRBV28 with TRBJ2-5, with D maybe TRBD1 (5 bases). This CDR3 has 12 residues. Per the germline V gene, CDR1 is MDHEN and CDR2 is SYDVKM. Trimming removed 7 bases at V and 3 bases at J, with 9 bases between. The CDR3 region is CASKSQEETQYF. For the CDR3, the DNA is TGTGCCAGCAAGTCACAGGAAGAGACCCAGTACTTC. The whole variable domain, filled in from reference TRBV28 and TRBJ2-5, reads DVKVTQSSRYLVKRTGEKVFLECVQDMDHENMFWYRQDPGLGLRLIYFSYDVKMKEKGDIPEGYSVSREKKERFSLILESASTNQTSMYLCASKSQEETQYFGPGTRLLVL.

This clonotype was recorded a few times. The V call is TRBV3-1, the J call TRBJ2-2; D remains ambiguous. Germline CDR1 is LGHDT and CDR2 is YNNKEL (reference sequence). V was trimmed by 4 bases and J by 5 bases, leaving 20 bases between them. The CDR3 sequence is 17 residues long. The CDR3 nucleotides read TGTGCCAGCAGCCTCACTGAGCGCCAAGGTACTACCGGGGAGCTGTTTTTT. Protein sequence: CASSLTERQGTTGELFF.

This clonotype was found many times. The chain recombines TRBV20-1 with TRBJ2-4; D perhaps matches TRBD2 (6 bases). The CDR3 runs to 12 residues. CDR1 DFQATT and CDR2 SNEGSKA come from the germline V gene (reference sequence). The germline V and J ends were trimmed by 2 bases and 7 bases, with 9 bases remaining between them. The CDR3 protein is CSARFGGNIQYF. For the CDR3, the DNA is TGCAGTGCTAGATTCGGGGGTAACATTCAGTACTTC.

J is TRBJ2-7 and V is TRBV20-1; no reliable D call. CDR1 is DFQATT and CDR2 is SNEGSKA in the germline V gene (reference sequence). V was pared by 4 bases and J by 3 bases, with 7 bases between. CDR3 length: 11 residues. The chain's CDR3 is CSATRGYEQYF. In DNA form, the CDR3 reads TGCAGTGCTACGCGTGGCTACGAGCAGTACTTC.

This clonotype was seen a handful of times. This sequence joins TRBV3-1 and TRBJ1-5; no reliable D call. The CDR3 is 14 residues long. Germline V gives CDR1 LGHDT, CDR2 YNNKEL (reference sequence). V gave up 1 base and J gave up 13 bases, with 17 bases separating them. The chain's CDR3 is CASSQGEVLRPQHF. CDR3 bases: TGTGCCAGCAGCCAAGGTGAGGTCCTCCGGCCGCAGCATTTT.

This clonotype has only a few counts. The V call is TRBV5-1, the J call TRBJ2-1; 8 bases map to TRBD2. With V trimmed by 5 bases and J by 2 bases, 6 bases remained unmatched. The CDR3 consists of 15 residues. The germline V gene has CDR1 SGHRS and CDR2 YFSETQ. This CDR3 is CASRFGGATYNEQFF. The CDR3 region has the DNA TGCGCCAGCAGATTCGGGGGGGCGACCTACAATGAGCAGTTCTTC.

The rearrangement joins TRBV6-1 to TRBJ2-2; 10 nucleotides match TRBD2. The CDR3 contains 15 residues. In germline, CDR1 is MNHNS, CDR2 SASEGT. V lost 6 bases, J lost 6 bases, and 7 bases stayed unmatched. The CDR3 bases are TGTGCCAGCAGCCGCCTAGCGGGAGAAGCCGGGGAGCTGTTTTTT. It codes for CASSRLAGEAGELFF.

This clonotype was counted a few times. The rearrangement joins TRBV6-5 to TRBJ2-7; a possible D gene is TRBD1 (6 bases). The V gene's germline CDR1 is MNHEY and CDR2 SVGAGI. CDR3 length equals 17 residues. Trimming removed 0 bases from V and 0 bases from J, with 15 bases in between. CDR3 sequence reads: CASSYSPLWTVSYEQYF. The CDR3 DNA reads TGTGCCAGCAGTTACTCCCCGCTCTGGACAGTCTCCTACGAGCAGTACTTC.

This clonotype was seen a handful of times. The chain couples TRBV24-1 to TRBJ2-1, with no clear D. Trimming took off 5 bases at V and 1 base at J, with 8 bases between the two ends. This CDR3 spans 14 amino acids. Germline loops: CDR1 KGHDR, CDR2 SFDVKD. The DNA for the CDR3 is TGTGCCACCAGTGGGTCAACATCCTACAATGAGCAGTTCTTC. As protein: CATSGSTSYNEQFF.

This clonotype showed up just a few times. The rearrangement uses TRBV4-3 and TRBJ2-2; tentatively, D is TRBD1 (5 bases). The CDR3 extends over 16 amino acids. Trimming took 4 bases from V and 1 from J, leaving 13 bases between them. CDR1 is LGHNA, CDR2 YSLEER, per germline. The CDR3 region is CASSRLLRGNTGELFF. In DNA form, the CDR3 reads TGCGCCAGCAGCCGATTACTTAGGGGGAACACCGGGGAGCTGTTTTTT.

The chain has TRBV10-3 and TRBJ2-7, with unresolved D. Germline-derived CDR1 and CDR2 are ENHRY and SYGVKD. With 6 bases removed from V and 0 bases from J, the gap between germline ends came to 9 bases. The CDR3 extends over 13 amino acids. The CDR3, as DNA: TGTGCCATCAGAACTGGCAACTCCTACGAGCAGTACTTC. Protein: CAIRTGNSYEQYF.

This clonotype was found a few times. The rearrangement uses TRBV20-1 and TRBJ2-7; D might be TRBD1 (6 bases). From germline, CDR1 is DFQATT and CDR2 SNEGSKA (reference sequence). This CDR3 spans 13 amino acids. Trimming removed 5 bases from V and 6 bases from J, with 17 bases in between. CDR3 amino acids: CSASTGQLREQYF. The CDR3 DNA reads TGCAGTGCTTCAACAGGACAGCTCCGCGAGCAGTACTTC.

The genes are TRBV11-2 and TRBJ2-1; 7 bases line up with TRBD1. The J segment lost 5 bases and the V segment lost 1 base, leaving 5 bases of the junction unmatched. The CDR3 runs 15 residues. The germline V gene encodes CDR1 SGHAT and CDR2 FQNNGV. The chain's CDR3 is CASSLVPGQNNEQFF. The CDR3 DNA is TGTGCCAGCAGCTTAGTTCCGGGACAGAACAATGAGCAGTTCTTC.

This clonotype has a count of ten or more. The chain has TRBV12-3 or TRBV12-4 and TRBJ2-5; 10 nucleotides line up with TRBD1. V gave up 6 bases and J gave up 1 base; unmatched junction bases: 5. The CDR3 loop spans 15 amino acids. The CDR3 bases are TGTGCCAGCAGCCCGGGACAGGGGACCCAAGAGACCCAGTACTTC. It encodes CASSPGQGTQETQYF.

This clonotype was counted between two and nine times. This sequence joins TRBV20-1 and TRBJ2-7; either TRBD1 or TRBD2 may supply D (5 bases each). Deletions cut 1 base from V and 4 bases from J, with 14 bases between. Germline CDR1 DFQATT, CDR2 SNEGSKA (reference sequence). The CDR3 spans 14 residues. The CDR3 spells CSARVGTAIYEQYF. CDR3 nucleotides: TGCAGTGCTAGAGTGGGGACGGCCATTTACGAGCAGTACTTC.

As DNA, the CDR3 is TGTGCCAGCTCACCGGGGGTTAGAGAGACCCAGTACTTC. Its protein is CASSPGVRETQYF. The V call is TRBV18, the J call TRBJ2-5; TRBD1 or TRBD2 may be the D gene (5 bases each). Trimming took off 3 bases at V and 4 bases at J, with 9 bases between the two ends. The germline CDR1 and CDR2 sequences are KGHSH and LQKENI. The CDR3 has 13 amino acids.

This clonotype came up a few times. This chain connects TRBV27 to TRBJ2-7; a possible D gene is TRBD2 (6 bases). The germline V gene has CDR1 MNHEY and CDR2 SMNVEV (reference sequence). The germline V and J ends were trimmed by 6 bases and 1 base, with 19 bases remaining between them. The CDR3 covers 16 residues. This CDR3 reads CASRLSLGGGSYEQYF. For the CDR3, the DNA is TGTGCCAGCAGACTTAGCCTCGGGGGTGGGTCCTACGAGCAGTACTTC.

For this clonotype: Given a much more abundant clone one base away, this may be a read error. The V and J genes are TRBV11-2 and TRBJ2-3; weak D call: TRBD1 (5 bases). The CDR3 length is 13 residues. The germline V and J ends were trimmed by 7 bases and 3 bases, with 11 bases remaining between them. Germline CDR1 and CDR2: SGHAT and FQNNGV. The CDR3 protein is CASNKGLTDTQYF. The CDR3 DNA sequence: TGTGCCAGCAATAAGGGGTTAACAGATACGCAGTATTTT.

The V and J genes are TRBV7-2 and TRBJ2-7, with TRBD2 matching over 10 bases. The J segment lost 4 bases and the V segment lost 5 bases, leaving 8 bases of the junction unmatched. The CDR3 sequence is 15 residues long. Looked up from germline, CDR1 is SGHTA and CDR2 is FQGNSA. The CDR3 DNA sequence: TGTGCCAGCAGCGCCCCTAGCGGGAGCTTATACGAGCAGTACTTC. Protein: CASSAPSGSLYEQYF.

The sample holds a few counts of this clonotype. The chain recombines TRBV12-3 or TRBV12-4 with TRBJ2-3; a possible D gene is TRBD2 (6 bases). The CDR3 length is 13 residues. V shed 1 base and J shed 7 bases, with 9 bases lying between them. The CDR3: CASSLGGLNTQYF. CDR3 in DNA: TGTGCCAGCAGTTTAGGGGGACTTAATACGCAGTATTTT.

V usage is TRBV5-1 and J usage is TRBJ2-3; D is unresolved. The CDR3 consists of 14 residues. V was cut by 5 bases and J by 3 bases, with 13 bases left in between. From germline, CDR1 is SGHRS and CDR2 YFSETQ. CDR3 loop: CASSPRGSTDTQYF. CDR3 DNA: TGCGCCAGCAGTCCTCGCGGCAGTACAGATACGCAGTATTTT.

This clonotype turned up a few times. This chain connects TRBV20-1 to TRBJ2-1, with D possibly being TRBD2 (6 bases). This CDR3 has 17 residues. Germline V gene data show CDR1 as DFQATT and CDR2 as SNEGSKA (reference sequence). Deletions cut 6 bases from V and 6 bases from J, with 27 bases between. The CDR3, as DNA: TGCAGTGCCAGACTAGAGGGGACGTTGCAGACATCCAATGAGCAGTTCTTC. This translates into CSARLEGTLQTSNEQFF.

This clonotype occurred many times. The V and J genes are TRBV20-1 and TRBJ1-1, with TRBD1 as a possible D gene (5 bases). CDR3 size: 16 residues. V was shortened by 8 bases and J by 1 base, with 23 bases between the two germline ends. Looked up from germline, CDR1 is DFQATT and CDR2 is SNEGSKA (reference sequence). The CDR3 loop reads CSTRGFSEGRNTEAFF. The CDR3 DNA reads as TGCAGTACGAGAGGTTTTTCGGAGGGACGGAACACTGAAGCTTTCTTT.

This rearrangement joins TRBV20-1 to TRBJ2-7, with unresolved D. The CDR3 sequence is 14 residues long. Germline values: CDR1 DFQATT, CDR2 SNEGSKA (reference sequence). Trimming took off 0 bases at V and 2 bases at J, with 11 bases between the two ends. CDR3 bases: TGCAGTGCTAGAGATGGCCGTCAGACCTACGAGCAGTACTTC. It yields the protein CSARDGRQTYEQYF.